Sequencing of this T cell receptor (beta chain) was carried out in a study of T cells in localized non-small cell lung cancer. Study-wide results and limits: Appearance in adjacent lung was seen for a median approximately 58 of the top 100 tumor clones. Greater T cell density in blood accompanied longer overall survival. Only one tumor region went through sequencing, so heterogeneity may still be there.

CDR1 is MGHDK and CDR2 is SYGVNS in the germline V gene. The CDR3 runs to 14 residues. Trimming took off 2 bases at V and 6 bases at J, with 10 bases between the two ends. This clone is labeled medium-sized (0.01 to 0.1%). Its specificity is not known. TCRdb's table, derived via immunoSEQ multiplex PCR, lists solely in-frame clones and lacks some. This table has about 26,000 clones, around 86% appearing once. This clonotype originated in a woman aged 40-75 years with stage I lung adenocarcinoma. The rearrangement links TRBV25-1 to TRBJ1-4; D unresolved. The sequenced sample was peripheral blood, obtained before any cancer treatment. CDR3 sequence: CASSEREGYEKLFF. CDR3 sequence (DNA): TGTGCCAGCAGTGAACGGGAAGGATATGAAAAACTGTTTTTT.